This TCR beta chain was sequenced in a study of OX40 agonist ivuxolimab in advanced cancers. Notes on the research overall: Ivuxolimab was an agonistic, fully human IgG2 monoclonal antibody directed against OX40 (CD134), a costimulatory receptor. Prior anti-PD-1, anti-PD-L1 or anti-CTLA-4 therapy was permitted, and 30% to 50% of dose-escalation patients had received checkpoint inhibitors. Three dose-escalation patients achieved partial responses, one with hepatocellular carcinoma and two with cutaneous melanoma. In the dose-escalation cohort, around four fifths of patients were male, and the mean age was roughly 60 years with a range of roughly 23 to 79. Among the roughly 50 dose-escalation patients, about 19 had hepatocellular carcinoma, some 15 melanoma, 9 renal cell carcinoma and 9 head and neck cancer. Intravenous ivuxolimab was administered to patients every 2 weeks at six dose levels: 0.01, 0.1, 0.3, 1.5, 3 and 10 mg/kg. Peripheral TCRbeta sequencing aimed to test whether ivuxolimab altered TCR sequence diversity and caused clonal T-cell expansion. The monotherapy dose-escalation portion (N of about 50 patients) of the phase I ivuxolimab trial is reported in the paper. The research as a whole found: Antigen specificity was not determined for the clonally expanded peripheral T cells. At doses from 0.1 to 3.0 mg/kg, clonal expansion was seen in both CD4+ and CD8+ blood T cells between baseline and week 6. In the 0.1-3.0 mg/kg groups, partial responders were among the patients with the lowest normalized peripheral clonal expansion, particularly in CD8+ T cells. After ivuxolimab, expanded clones were on average more numerous among CD8+ T cells than among CD4+ T cells. Low levels of normalized T-cell clonal expansion were also seen in some patients who did not respond.

The germline V gene (reference sequence) gives CDR1 as GTSNPN and CDR2 as SVGIG. Trimming removed 0 bases from V and 5 bases from J, leaving 13 bases between the germline ends. Counted from cysteine to phenylalanine, this CDR3 has 14 amino acids. This entry keeps only the CDR3 DNA: 42 bases, framed from base 1. In regard to this clone: It has no known antigen specificity. Per-nucleotide qualities are absent, and no much larger clonotype sits a single base away.

The trial excluded patients who had a history of autoimmune disease or were on systemic immunosuppression. Peripheral blood for TCR sequencing was collected from all dose cohorts at baseline, on cycle 4 day 1, and on cycle 7 day 1. Samples were obtained from an open-label, multicenter, first-in-human phase I dose-escalation trial of ivuxolimab. Adults with locally advanced or metastatic head and neck squamous cell, hepatocellular, melanoma or renal cell carcinoma were enrolled in the trial. Before TCR sequencing, CD4+ and CD8+ T cells were separately sorted from peripheral blood. For sequencing of the TCRbeta CDR3 region, genomic DNA was extracted from the sorted cells. The immunoSEQ Assay was used to sequence the TCRbeta CDR3 regions. As stored in TCRdb, this immuneACCESS dataset retains in-frame rearrangements with V and J assigned. A fraction of the clones does not appear; measured against another copy, unresolved V genes explain less than half of the discrepancy, and the remainder lacks a known reason. The sample profile shows about 61,000 clones; about 92% of them were found once. Around 20% of the sample belongs to the ten largest clones.

The material sequenced was CD4+ or CD8+ T cells sorted from blood, taken in a trial of the OX40 agonist ivuxolimab. This clonotype originated in an adult with an advanced solid tumor such as melanoma, head and neck, liver or kidney cancer. The rearrangement combines TRBV30 with TRBJ1-1, with the D gene not clear enough to name. The nucleotides read TGTGCCTGGAGTGTGGGGATTCTCCCAACTGAAGCTTTCTTT. The resulting protein is CAWSVGILPTEAFF.